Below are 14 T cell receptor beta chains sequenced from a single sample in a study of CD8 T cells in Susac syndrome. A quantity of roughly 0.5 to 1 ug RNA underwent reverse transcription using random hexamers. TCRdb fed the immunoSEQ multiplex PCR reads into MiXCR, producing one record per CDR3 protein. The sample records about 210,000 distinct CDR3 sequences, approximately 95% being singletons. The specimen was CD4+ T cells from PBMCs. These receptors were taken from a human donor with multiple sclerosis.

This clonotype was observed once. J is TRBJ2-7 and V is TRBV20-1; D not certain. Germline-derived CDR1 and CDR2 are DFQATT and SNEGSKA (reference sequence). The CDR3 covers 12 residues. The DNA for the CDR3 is TGCAGCGGTACCCGAGGCTCCTACGAGCAGTACTTC. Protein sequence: CSGTRGSYEQYF.

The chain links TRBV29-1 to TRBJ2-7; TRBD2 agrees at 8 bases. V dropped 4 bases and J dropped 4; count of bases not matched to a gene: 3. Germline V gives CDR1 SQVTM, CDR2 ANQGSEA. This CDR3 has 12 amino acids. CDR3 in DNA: TGCAGCGTTGCCAGCGGGAGTTACGAGCAGTACTTC. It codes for CSVASGSYEQYF.

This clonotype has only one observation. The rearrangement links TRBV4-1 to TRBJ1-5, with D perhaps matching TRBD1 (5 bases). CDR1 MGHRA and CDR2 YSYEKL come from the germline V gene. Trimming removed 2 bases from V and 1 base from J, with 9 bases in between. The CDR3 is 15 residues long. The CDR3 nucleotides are TGCGCCAGCAGCCAAAATGGGGACAGCAATCAGCCCCAGCATTTT. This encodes CASSQNGDSNQPQHF.

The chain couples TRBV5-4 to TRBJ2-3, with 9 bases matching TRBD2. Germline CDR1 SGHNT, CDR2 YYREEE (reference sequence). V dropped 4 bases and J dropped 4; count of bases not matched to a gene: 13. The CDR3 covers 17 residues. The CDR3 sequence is CASSPRAATSGSDTQYF. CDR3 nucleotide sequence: TGTGCCAGCAGCCCCCGGGCCGCGACTAGCGGATCAGATACGCAGTATTTT.

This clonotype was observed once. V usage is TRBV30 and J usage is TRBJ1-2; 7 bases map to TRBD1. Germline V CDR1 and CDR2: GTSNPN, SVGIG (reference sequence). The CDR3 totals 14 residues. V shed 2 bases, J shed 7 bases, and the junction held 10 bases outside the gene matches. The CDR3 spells CAWSPLGQSSGYTF. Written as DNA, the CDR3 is TGTGCCTGGAGTCCTCTGGGACAGTCGAGTGGCTACACCTTC. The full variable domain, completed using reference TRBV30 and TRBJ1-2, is SQTIHQWPATLVQPVGSPLSLECTVEGTSNPNLYWYRQAAGRGLQLLFYSVGIGQISSEVPQNLSASRPQDRQFILSSKKLLLSDSGFYLCAWSPLGQSSGYTFGSGTRLTVV.

CDR3 amino acids: CSAWTSGSANEQFF. CDR3 in DNA: TGCAGTGCGTGGACTAGCGGGAGTGCCAATGAGCAGTTCTTC. This rearrangement joins TRBV20-1 to TRBJ2-1; 13 positions match TRBD2. Germline-derived CDR1 and CDR2 are DFQATT and SNEGSKA (reference sequence). Germline trimming cut 6 bases from V and 6 bases from J; bases unmatched to any gene: 5. There are 14 residues in the CDR3.

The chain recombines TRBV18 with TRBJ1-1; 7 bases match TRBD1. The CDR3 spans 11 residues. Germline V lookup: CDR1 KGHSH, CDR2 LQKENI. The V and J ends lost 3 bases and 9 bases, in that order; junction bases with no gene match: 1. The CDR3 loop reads CASSPGQQAFF. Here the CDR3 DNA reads TGTGCCAGCTCACCGGGACAGCAAGCTTTCTTT.

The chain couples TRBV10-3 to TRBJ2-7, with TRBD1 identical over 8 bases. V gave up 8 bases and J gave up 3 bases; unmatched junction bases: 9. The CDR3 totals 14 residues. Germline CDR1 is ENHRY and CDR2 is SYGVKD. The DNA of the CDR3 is TGTGCCATCCGTCATGGACAGGGCGGCTACGAGCAGTACTTC. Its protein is CAIRHGQGGYEQYF.

The CDR3 DNA follows: TGTGCCAGCAGTTTAGGTCCGGCTGTTGGCACCGGGGAGCTGTTTTTT. It yields the protein CASSLGPAVGTGELFF. The chain recombines TRBV12-3 or TRBV12-4 with TRBJ2-2; D gene uncertain. The CDR3 has 16 residues. V was pared by 1 base and J by 4 bases, with 13 bases between.

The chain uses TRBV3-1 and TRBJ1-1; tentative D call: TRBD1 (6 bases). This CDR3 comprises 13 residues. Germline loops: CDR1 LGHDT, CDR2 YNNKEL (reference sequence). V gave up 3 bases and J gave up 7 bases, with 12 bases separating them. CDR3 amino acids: CASSQSGTIEAFF. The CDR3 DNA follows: TGTGCCAGCAGCCAGTCAGGGACAATTGAAGCTTTCTTT.

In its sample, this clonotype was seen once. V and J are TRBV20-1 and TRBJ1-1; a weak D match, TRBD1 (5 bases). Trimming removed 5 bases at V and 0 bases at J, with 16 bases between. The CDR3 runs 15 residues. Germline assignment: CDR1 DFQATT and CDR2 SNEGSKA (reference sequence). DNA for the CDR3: TGCAGTGCTGACAACAGGAACCGTATGAACACTGAAGCTTTCTTT. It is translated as CSADNRNRMNTEAFF.

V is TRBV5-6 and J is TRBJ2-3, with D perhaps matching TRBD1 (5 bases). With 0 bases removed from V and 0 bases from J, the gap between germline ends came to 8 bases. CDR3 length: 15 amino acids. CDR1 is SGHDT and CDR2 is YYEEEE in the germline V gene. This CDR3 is CASSLEDTSTDTQYF. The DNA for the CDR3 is TGTGCCAGCAGCTTGGAGGACACTAGCACAGATACGCAGTATTTT.

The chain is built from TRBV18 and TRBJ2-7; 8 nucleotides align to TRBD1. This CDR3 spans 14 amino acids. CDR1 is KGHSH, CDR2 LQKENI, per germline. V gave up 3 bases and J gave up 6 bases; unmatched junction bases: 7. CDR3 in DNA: TGTGCCAGCTCACCCAGGACAGGGCAGGGCGAGCAGTACTTC. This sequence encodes CASSPRTGQGEQYF.

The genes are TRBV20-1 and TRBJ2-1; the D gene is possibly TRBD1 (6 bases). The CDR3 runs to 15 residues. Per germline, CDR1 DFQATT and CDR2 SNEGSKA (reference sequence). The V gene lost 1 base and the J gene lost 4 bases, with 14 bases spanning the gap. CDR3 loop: CSARGRTGRYNEQFF. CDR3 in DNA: TGCAGTGCTAGAGGTAGAACAGGGAGATACAATGAGCAGTTCTTC.